The 17 T cell receptor beta chains presented below share a single source sample, sequenced in a study of T cell changes during pregnancy in multiple sclerosis. Measured with immunoSEQ multiplex PCR; TCRdb has only the in-frame clones, and not every one. Here the sample spans about 64,000 clones, almost 97% being singletons. The source material was CD8+ T cells from peripheral blood mononuclear cells, sampled after pregnancy. All receptors derive from a female donor with multiple sclerosis, enrolled in a pregnancy study.

V is TRBV19 and J is TRBJ2-5, with no clear D. The germline V gene has CDR1 LNHDA and CDR2 SQIVND (reference sequence). Trimming took off 6 bases at V and 4 bases at J, with 15 bases between the two ends. The CDR3 covers 14 residues. Here the CDR3 reads CASSLDYGSETQYF. The CDR3 coding sequence is TGTGCCAGTAGCCTAGATTATGGGTCAGAGACCCAGTACTTC.

This chain joins TRBV19 and TRBJ2-1, with 10 bases lining up with TRBD2. The V gene's germline CDR1 is LNHDA and CDR2 SQIVND (reference sequence). CDR3 size: 14 residues. The junction had 8 bases not matched to a gene; V was cut back by 6 bases and J by 9 bases. In DNA form, the CDR3 reads TGTGCCAGTAGAACCTCTAGCGGGAGTTTTGAGCAGTTCTTC. It codes for CASRTSSGSFEQFF.

V gene TRBV5-8 combines with J gene TRBJ2-3, with no clear D. CDR3 size: 15 residues. V was pared by 2 bases and J by 2 bases, with 12 bases between. Germline assignment: CDR1 SGHTS and CDR2 YDEGEE. CDR3 region: CASSFPRLNTDTQYF. The CDR3 DNA reads TGTGCCAGCAGCTTCCCCAGGCTTAACACAGATACGCAGTATTTT.

J is TRBJ2-7 and V is TRBV7-6; 9 bases map to TRBD1. The CDR3 is 14 amino acids. V trimming: 5 bases; J trimming: 4 bases; junction bases outside the gene matches: 6. Germline lookup yields CDR1 SGHVS and CDR2 FNYEAQ. The CDR3 here is CASSNRDRVYEQYF. CDR3 DNA sequence: TGTGCCAGCAGCAACCGGGACAGGGTTTACGAGCAGTACTTC. The full variable domain, rest sourced from reference TRBV7-6 and TRBJ2-7, is GAGVSQSPRYKVTKRGQDVALRCDPISGHVSLYWYRQALGQGPEFLTYFNYEAQQDKSGLPNDRFSAERPEGSISTLTIQRTEQRDSAMYRCASSNRDRVYEQYFGPGTRLTVT.

The chain has TRBV5-1 and TRBJ1-5, with 8 bases identical to TRBD1. Germline V gives CDR1 SGHRS, CDR2 YFSETQ. V was pared by 1 base and J by 5 bases, with 2 bases of the junction left unmatched. This CDR3 is built from 14 residues. For the CDR3, the DNA is TGCGCCAGCAGCTTGTCGACAGGGGATCAGCCCCAGCATTTT. Amino acid sequence: CASSLSTGDQPQHF. Drawing the rest from reference TRBV5-1 and TRBJ1-5, the complete variable domain is KAGVTQTPRYLIKTRGQQVTLSCSPISGHRSVSWYQQTPGQGLQFLFEYFSETQRNKGNFPGRFSGRQFSNSRSEMNVSTLELGDSALYLCASSLSTGDQPQHFGDGTRLSIL.

The V call is TRBV19, the J call TRBJ2-5, with D perhaps TRBD1 (7 bases). Germline CDR1 LNHDA, CDR2 SQIVND (reference sequence). The CDR3 runs to 14 residues. The V and J ends lost 7 bases and 2 bases respectively, with 14 bases between them. Here the CDR3 DNA reads TGTGCCAGTAACCGGGGGACAGCTCAAGAGACCCAGTACTTC. This sequence encodes CASNRGTAQETQYF.

This clone turned up a few times. Relative to the germline gene, one junction end is altered; a read error may explain this. This rearrangement joins TRBV9 to TRBJ1-1, with D unclear. The germline gives CDR1 SGDLS, CDR2 YYNGEE. This CDR3 comprises 10 residues. The CDR3 sequence is CASSGRNAEF. The CDR3 DNA reads as TGTGCCAGCAGCGGGAGAAATGCTGAATTT.

This sequence joins TRBV9 and TRBJ2-7, with a possible D match to TRBD1 (6 bases). The V end lost 4 bases, the J end lost 6 bases, and 20 bases lay between the germline ends. The CDR3 length is 15 residues. CDR1 and CDR2 from the germline V gene are SGDLS and YYNGEE. DNA for the CDR3: TGTGCCAGCAGCTACGGTTCCGGGTCAGGGGTCGAGCAGTACTTC. As protein: CASSYGSGSGVEQYF.

The rearrangement joins TRBV6-1 to TRBJ2-7, with D perhaps TRBD1 (5 bases). Trimming took off 0 bases at V and 1 base at J, with 10 bases between the two ends. The V gene's germline CDR1 is MNHNS and CDR2 SASEGT. The CDR3 is made up of 15 amino acids. The CDR3 reads CASSEAGTGSYEQYF. In DNA, the CDR3 is TGTGCCAGCAGTGAAGCAGGTACAGGTTCCTACGAGCAGTACTTC.

This sequence joins TRBV28 and TRBJ2-1; TRBD1 might be the D (6 bases). Germline CDR1 and CDR2: MDHEN and SYDVKM. The V end lost 5 bases, the J end lost 3 bases, and 11 bases lay between the germline ends. CDR3 size: 14 residues. The CDR3 DNA reads TGTGCCAGCAGTGTAGGACAGTACTACAATGAGCAGTTCTTC. It translates to CASSVGQYYNEQFF.

The rearrangement links TRBV9 to TRBJ2-1; TRBD2 matches 7 bases. The germline gives CDR1 SGDLS, CDR2 YYNGEE. The CDR3 runs 15 residues. J gave up 0 bases and V 5 bases, and 5 bases lay outside the gene matches. This CDR3 is CASSTGRASYNEQFF. CDR3 DNA sequence: TGTGCCAGCAGTACGGGGAGGGCCTCCTACAATGAGCAGTTCTTC.

V is TRBV7-2 and J is TRBJ2-7; the D gene is possibly TRBD2 (5 bases). The CDR3 is 16 amino acids. Germline V CDR1 and CDR2: SGHTA, FQGNSA. V lost 2 bases and J 5 bases, leaving 19 bases between the germline ends. The CDR3 sequence: CASSLPELVLQDEQYF. The CDR3, as DNA: TGTGCCAGCAGCTTACCGGAACTAGTTTTGCAAGACGAGCAGTACTTC.

The chain couples TRBV11-3 to TRBJ2-2, with 10 bases identical to TRBD1. The CDR3 is made up of 15 amino acids. V trimming: 3 bases; J trimming: 5 bases; junction bases outside the gene matches: 3. Germline-derived CDR1 and CDR2 are SGHNT and YENEEA. The CDR3 nucleotides are TGTGCCAGCAGCTTTGGGACAGGGGAGACCGGGGAGCTGTTTTTT. Translated: CASSFGTGETGELFF.

The V gene is TRBV27, the J gene TRBJ2-7; 14 bases agree with TRBD2. The ends lost 4 bases at V and 6 bases at J; junction bases unmatched: 5. This CDR3 comprises 15 residues. Per the germline V gene, CDR1 is MNHEY and CDR2 is SMNVEV (reference sequence). CDR3 region: CASSSGLAGVLEQYF. CDR3 coding DNA: TGTGCCAGCAGTTCGGGACTAGCGGGAGTTCTCGAGCAGTACTTC.

V and J are TRBV10-3 and TRBJ2-5, with D possibly matching TRBD2 (6 bases). The CDR3 is 15 residues long. Deletions cut 10 bases from V and 5 bases from J, with 23 bases between. Germline V CDR1 and CDR2: ENHRY, SYGVKD. CDR3 protein: CATSFGGGLGETQYF. The DNA of the CDR3 is TGTGCCACCTCGTTCGGAGGAGGGCTTGGGGAGACCCAGTACTTC.

J is TRBJ2-1 and V is TRBV27; D gene uncertain. There are 13 residues in the CDR3. V was pared by 8 bases and J by 4 bases, with 12 bases between. The germline V gene has CDR1 MNHEY and CDR2 SMNVEV (reference sequence). The DNA for the CDR3 is TGTGCCAGCGGTCAGACTGGTTACAATGAGCAGTTCTTC. It codes for CASGQTGYNEQFF.

The rearrangement links TRBV5-1 to TRBJ2-2; the match to TRBD2 covers 9 bases. CDR1 and CDR2 from the germline V gene are SGHRS and YFSETQ. This CDR3 has 19 amino acids. J lost 3 bases, V lost 1 base, and 13 bases had no gene match. CDR3 bases: TGCGCCAGCAGCTTGCTCTTAGCGGGAGCTCGGCTGGACACCGGGGAGCTGTTTTTT. Amino acids: CASSLLLAGARLDTGELFF.